This T cell receptor (beta chain) is drawn from a study of lymphopenia after photon versus proton radiotherapy. This CDR3 region has 16 residues. Germline V lookup: CDR1 LNHNV, CDR2 YYDKDF (reference sequence). V lost 3 bases to trimming and J lost 6 bases; unmatched junction nucleotides: 11. Here immunoSEQ multiplex PCR was the method, and the copy in TCRdb shows in-frame clones only, minus some. The sample records 25,000 to 35,000 clones, roughly nine tenths being singletons. The sequenced sample was peripheral blood, obtained from a patient treated with photon-based radiotherapy. The chain is built from TRBV15 and TRBJ2-3, with 8 bases identical to TRBD1. The receptor was isolated from a woman aged 50 to 60 with pancreatic cancer. The chain's CDR3 is CATSSSRQGRFDTQYF. CDR3 bases: TGTGCCACCAGCAGCTCGCGACAGGGGCGCTTTGATACGCAGTATTTT.